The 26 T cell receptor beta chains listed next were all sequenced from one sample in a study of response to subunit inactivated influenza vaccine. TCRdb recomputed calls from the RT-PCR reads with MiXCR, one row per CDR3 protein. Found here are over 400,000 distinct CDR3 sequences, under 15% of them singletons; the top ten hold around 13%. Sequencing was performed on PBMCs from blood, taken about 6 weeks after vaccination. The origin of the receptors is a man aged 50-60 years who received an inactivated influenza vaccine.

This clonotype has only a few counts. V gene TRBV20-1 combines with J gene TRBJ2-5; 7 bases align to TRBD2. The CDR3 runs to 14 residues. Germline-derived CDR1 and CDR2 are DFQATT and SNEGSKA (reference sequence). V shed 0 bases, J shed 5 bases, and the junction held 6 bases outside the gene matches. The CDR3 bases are TGCAGTGCTAGAGATCAGCGGGGTTATGAGACCCAGTACTTC. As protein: CSARDQRGYETQYF.

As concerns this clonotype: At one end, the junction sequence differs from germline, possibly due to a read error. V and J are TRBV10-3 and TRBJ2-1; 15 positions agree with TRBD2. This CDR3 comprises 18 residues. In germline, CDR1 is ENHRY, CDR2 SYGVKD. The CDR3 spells CAISESRTSGRAYIEQFF. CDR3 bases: TGTGCCATCAGTGAGTCGAGGACTAGCGGGAGGGCCTACATTGAGCAGTTCTTC.

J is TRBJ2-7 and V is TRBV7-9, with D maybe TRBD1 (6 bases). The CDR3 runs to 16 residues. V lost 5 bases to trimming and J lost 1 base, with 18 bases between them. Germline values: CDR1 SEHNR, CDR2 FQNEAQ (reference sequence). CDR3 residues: CASSPPRLQGSYEQYF. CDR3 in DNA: TGTGCCAGCAGCCCCCCACGTCTACAGGGTTCCTACGAGCAGTACTTC.

The DNA for the CDR3 is TGCGCCAGCAGCTTGGGAATAGCGGGGAGTCATGATACGCAGTATTTT. Translating gives CASSLGIAGSHDTQYF. The chain carries TRBV5-1 and TRBJ2-3; 8 bases line up with TRBD2. This CDR3 has 16 residues. From germline, CDR1 is SGHRS and CDR2 YFSETQ. J lost 6 bases, V lost 0 bases, and 9 bases had no gene match.

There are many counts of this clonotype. CDR3 sequence (DNA): TGCGCCAGCAGCCAATTTGCGGGACACCGCACAGATACGCAGTATTTT. Translation: CASSQFAGHRTDTQYF. V and J are TRBV4-1 and TRBJ2-3; tentatively, D is TRBD1 or TRBD2 (6 bases each). CDR1 and CDR2 (germline): MGHRA, YSYEKL. This CDR3 has 16 amino acids. V lost 2 bases and J lost 1, with 13 bases in between.

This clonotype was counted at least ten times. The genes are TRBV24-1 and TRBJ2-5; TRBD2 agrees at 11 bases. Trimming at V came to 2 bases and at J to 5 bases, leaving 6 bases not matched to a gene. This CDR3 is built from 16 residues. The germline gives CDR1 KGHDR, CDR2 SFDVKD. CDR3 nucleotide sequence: TGTGCCACCAGTGATTCTCGGACTAGCGGGTCGGAGACCCAGTACTTC. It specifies CATSDSRTSGSETQYF.

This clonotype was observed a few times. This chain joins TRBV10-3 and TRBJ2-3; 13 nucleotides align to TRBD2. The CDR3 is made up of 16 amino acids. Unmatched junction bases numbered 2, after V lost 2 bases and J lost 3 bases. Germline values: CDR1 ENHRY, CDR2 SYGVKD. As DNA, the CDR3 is TGTGCCATCAGTGAGGCGGGACTAGCGGGAACAGATACGCAGTATTTT. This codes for CAISEAGLAGTDTQYF.

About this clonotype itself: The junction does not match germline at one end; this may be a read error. The CDR3 protein is CARSSIPLAGGDEQFF. DNA of the CDR3: TGTGCCAGAAGCTCAATCCCACTAGCGGGAGGCGATGAGCAGTTCTTC. The rearrangement joins TRBV7-2 to TRBJ2-1, with 12 bases aligning to TRBD2. In germline, CDR1 is SGHTA, CDR2 FQGNSA. This CDR3 contains 16 residues.

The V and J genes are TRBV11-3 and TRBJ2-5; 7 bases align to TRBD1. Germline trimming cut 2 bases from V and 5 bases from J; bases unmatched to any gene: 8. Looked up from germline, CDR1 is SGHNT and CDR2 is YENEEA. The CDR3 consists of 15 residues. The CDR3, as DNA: TGTGCCAGCAGCTTAATAGAGGGGGCGCAGGAGACCCAGTACTTC. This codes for CASSLIEGAQETQYF.

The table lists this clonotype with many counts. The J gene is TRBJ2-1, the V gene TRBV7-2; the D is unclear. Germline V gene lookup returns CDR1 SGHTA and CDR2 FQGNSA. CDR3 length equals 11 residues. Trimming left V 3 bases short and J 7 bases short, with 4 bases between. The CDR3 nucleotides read TGTGCCAGCAGCTTTGATAATGAGCAGTTCTTC. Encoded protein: CASSFDNEQFF.

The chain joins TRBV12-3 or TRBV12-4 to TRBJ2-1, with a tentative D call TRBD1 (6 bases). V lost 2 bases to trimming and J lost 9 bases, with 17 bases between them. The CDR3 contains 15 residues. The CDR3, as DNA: TGTGCCAGCAGTTTACGTATGTCAGGGGTACCTGAGCAGTTCTTC. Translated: CASSLRMSGVPEQFF.

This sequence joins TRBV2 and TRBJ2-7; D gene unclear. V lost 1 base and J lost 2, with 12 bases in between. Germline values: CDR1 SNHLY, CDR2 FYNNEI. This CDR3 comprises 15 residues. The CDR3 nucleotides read TGTGCCAGCAGTGAAGACGACTGGTTTGCCTACGAGCAGTACTTC. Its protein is CASSEDDWFAYEQYF.

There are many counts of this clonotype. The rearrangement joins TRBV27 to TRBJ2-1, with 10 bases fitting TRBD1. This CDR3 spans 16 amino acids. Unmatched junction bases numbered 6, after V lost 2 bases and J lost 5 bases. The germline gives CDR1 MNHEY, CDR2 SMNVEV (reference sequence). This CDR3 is CASSLLGQGVNNEQFF. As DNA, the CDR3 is TGTGCCAGCAGTTTACTAGGACAGGGGGTAAACAATGAGCAGTTCTTC.

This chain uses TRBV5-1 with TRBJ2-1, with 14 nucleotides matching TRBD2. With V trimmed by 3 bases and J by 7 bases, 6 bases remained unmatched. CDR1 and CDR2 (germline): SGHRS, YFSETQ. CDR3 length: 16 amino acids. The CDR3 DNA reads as TGCGCCAGCAGCTCGGGGGGACTAGCGGGAGCAAATGAGCAGTTCTTC. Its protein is CASSSGGLAGANEQFF.

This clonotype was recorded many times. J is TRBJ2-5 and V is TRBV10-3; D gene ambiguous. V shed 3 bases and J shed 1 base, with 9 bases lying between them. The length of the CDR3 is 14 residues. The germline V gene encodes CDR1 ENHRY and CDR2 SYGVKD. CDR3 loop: CAISDVSFQETQYF. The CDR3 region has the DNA TGTGCCATCAGTGATGTCAGCTTCCAAGAGACCCAGTACTTC.

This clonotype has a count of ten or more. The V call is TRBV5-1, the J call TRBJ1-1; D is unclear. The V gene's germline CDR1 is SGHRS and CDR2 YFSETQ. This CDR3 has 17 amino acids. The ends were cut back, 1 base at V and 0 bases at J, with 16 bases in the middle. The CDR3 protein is CASSLSRVGAMNTEAFF. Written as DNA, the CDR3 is TGCGCCAGCAGCTTGTCCCGGGTAGGTGCCATGAACACTGAAGCTTTCTTT.

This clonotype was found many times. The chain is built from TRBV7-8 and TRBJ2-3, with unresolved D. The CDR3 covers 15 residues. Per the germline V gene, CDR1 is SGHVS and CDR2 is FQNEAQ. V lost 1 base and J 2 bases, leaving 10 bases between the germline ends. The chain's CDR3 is CASSLDAGVTDTQYF. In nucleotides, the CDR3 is TGTGCCAGCAGCTTAGATGCAGGAGTCACAGATACGCAGTATTTT.

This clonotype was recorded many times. Written as DNA, the CDR3 is TGTGCCAGCAGTTACGACACTGAAGCTTTCTTT. Protein sequence: CASSYDTEAFF. The chain employs TRBV6-2 or TRBV6-3 and TRBJ1-1; D not certain. CDR1 and CDR2 from the germline V gene are MNHEY and SVGEGT. The CDR3 sequence is 11 residues long. Trimming left V 2 bases short and J 3 bases short, with 1 base between.

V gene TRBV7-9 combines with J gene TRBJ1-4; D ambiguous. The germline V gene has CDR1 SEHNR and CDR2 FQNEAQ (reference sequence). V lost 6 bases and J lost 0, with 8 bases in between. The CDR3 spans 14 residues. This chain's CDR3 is CASSAASTNEKLFF. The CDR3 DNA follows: TGTGCCAGCAGTGCCGCCTCAACTAATGAAAAACTGTTTTTT.

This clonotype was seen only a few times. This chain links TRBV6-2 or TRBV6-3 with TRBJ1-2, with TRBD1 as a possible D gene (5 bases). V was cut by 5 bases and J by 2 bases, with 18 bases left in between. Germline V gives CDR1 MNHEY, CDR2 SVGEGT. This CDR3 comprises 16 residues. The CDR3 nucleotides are TGTGCCAGCAGTGACTTTCTCCGGGGGACCAACTATGGCTACACCTTC. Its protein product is CASSDFLRGTNYGYTF.

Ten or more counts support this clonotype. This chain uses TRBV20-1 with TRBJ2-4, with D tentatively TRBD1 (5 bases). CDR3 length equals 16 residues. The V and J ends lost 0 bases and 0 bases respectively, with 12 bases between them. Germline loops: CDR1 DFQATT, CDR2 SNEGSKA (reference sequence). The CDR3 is CSARDRARLAKNIQYF. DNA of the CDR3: TGCAGTGCTAGAGACAGGGCCCGGCTAGCCAAAAACATTCAGTACTTC.

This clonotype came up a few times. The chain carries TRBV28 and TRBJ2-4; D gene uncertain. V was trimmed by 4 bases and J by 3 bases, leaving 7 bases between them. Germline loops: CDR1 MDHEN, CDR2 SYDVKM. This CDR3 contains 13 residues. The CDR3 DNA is TGTGCCAGCAGTTCAGCAGTCAAAAACATTCAGTACTTC. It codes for CASSSAVKNIQYF.

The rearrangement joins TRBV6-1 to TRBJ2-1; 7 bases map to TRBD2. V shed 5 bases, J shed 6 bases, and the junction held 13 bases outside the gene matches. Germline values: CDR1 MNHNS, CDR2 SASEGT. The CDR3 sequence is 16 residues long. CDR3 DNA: TGTGCCAGCAGTCCGATGGCGGGATGGGGGGGCAATGAGCAGTTCTTC. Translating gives CASSPMAGWGGNEQFF.

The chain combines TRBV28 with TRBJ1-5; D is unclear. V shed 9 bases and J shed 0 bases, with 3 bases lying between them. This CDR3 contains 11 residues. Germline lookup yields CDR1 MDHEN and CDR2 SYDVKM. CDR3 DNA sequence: TGTGCCAGTTGTAGCAATCAGCCCCAGCATTTT. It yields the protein CASCSNQPQHF. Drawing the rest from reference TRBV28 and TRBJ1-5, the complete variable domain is DVKVTQSSRYLVKRTGEKVFLECVQDMDHENMFWYRQDPGLGLRLIYFSYDVKMKEKGDIPEGYSVSREKKERFSLILESASTNQTSMYLCASCSNQPQHFGDGTRLSIL.

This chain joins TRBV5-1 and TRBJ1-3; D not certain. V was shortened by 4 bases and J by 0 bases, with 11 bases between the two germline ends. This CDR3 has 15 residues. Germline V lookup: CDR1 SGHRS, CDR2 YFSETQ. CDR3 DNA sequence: TGCGCCAGCAGCCCGGACGGGGTCTCTGGAAACACCATATATTTT. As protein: CASSPDGVSGNTIYF.

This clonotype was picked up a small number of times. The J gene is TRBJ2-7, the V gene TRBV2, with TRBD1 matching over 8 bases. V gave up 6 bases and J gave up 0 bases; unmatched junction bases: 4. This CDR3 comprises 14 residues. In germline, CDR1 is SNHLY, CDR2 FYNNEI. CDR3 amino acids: CASRDRESSYEQYF. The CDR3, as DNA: TGTGCCAGCAGGGACAGGGAGAGCTCCTACGAGCAGTACTTC.